The 16 T cell receptor beta chains listed next were all sequenced from one sample in a study of blood T cell repertoires in COVID-19. TCRdb's table, derived via immunoSEQ multiplex PCR, lists solely in-frame clones and lacks some. The table has tens of thousands of clones, roughly 86% seen once. Sequenced: peripheral blood. The receptors here all came from a woman aged 45 to 65 with active or convalescent COVID-19.

This chain uses TRBV7-8 with TRBJ2-7, with 10 bases identical to TRBD2. Germline loops: CDR1 SGHVS, CDR2 FQNEAQ. V gave up 6 bases and J gave up 5 bases; unmatched junction bases: 22. There are 19 residues in the CDR3. The CDR3 DNA reads as TGTGCCAGCAGAAAAAGCCACTTGCTCAAGCGGGAGGGCCAGGACGAGCAGTACTTC. It is translated as CASRKSHLLKREGQDEQYF.

The chain joins TRBV15 to TRBJ1-6; TRBD1 matches at 9 bases. The CDR3 covers 17 residues. Germline CDR1 reads LNHNV; CDR2 reads YYDKDF (reference sequence). Trimming removed 0 bases from V and 8 bases from J; junction bases left unmatched: 8. In DNA, the CDR3 is TGTGCCACCAGCAGAGATCTCACCGGGGACAGGGATTCACCCCTCCACTTT. This translates into CATSRDLTGDRDSPLHF.

The chain recombines TRBV6-5 with TRBJ1-4; no clear D. CDR1 is MNHEY and CDR2 is SVGAGI in the germline V gene. The CDR3 is 11 residues long. V was cut by 2 bases and J by 13 bases, with 8 bases left in between. The CDR3 coding sequence is TGTGCCAGCAGTTACAACGGGTTACTGTTTTTT. This gives the protein CASSYNGLLFF.

This chain connects TRBV9 to TRBJ2-5; 9 bases match TRBD1. J was trimmed by 2 bases and V by 3 bases; bases with no gene match: 11. Germline CDR1 SGDLS, CDR2 YYNGEE. CDR3 length equals 17 residues. CDR3 protein: CASSGRGGQGHQETQYF. The CDR3 DNA is TGTGCCAGCAGCGGTAGGGGGGGACAGGGCCATCAAGAGACCCAGTACTTC.

In nucleotides, the CDR3 is TGCGCCAGCAGCTCACGATCTGACAGGGCCGGGAACACTGAAGCTTTCTTT. This codes for CASSSRSDRAGNTEAFF. The chain uses TRBV5-1 and TRBJ1-1, with 7 bases that match TRBD1. The ends lost 3 bases at V and 1 base at J; junction bases unmatched: 12. This CDR3 region has 17 residues. The germline CDR1 and CDR2 sequences are SGHRS and YFSETQ.

This rearrangement joins TRBV5-6 to TRBJ2-1; D perhaps matches TRBD1 (5 bases). The CDR3 loop spans 13 amino acids. CDR1 is SGHDT and CDR2 is YYEEEE in the germline V gene. With 0 bases removed from V and 9 bases from J, the gap between germline ends came to 10 bases. The chain's CDR3 is CASSLGRGREQFF. The CDR3 bases are TGTGCCAGCAGCTTGGGAAGGGGCCGTGAGCAGTTCTTC.

Here the CDR3 DNA reads TGTGCCTGGGTGACTCGGGGGGGCGGCACTGAAGCTTTCTTT. Its translation: CAWVTRGGGTEAFF. The chain combines TRBV30 with TRBJ1-1; tentative D call: TRBD1 (6 bases). The CDR3 runs to 14 residues. Between the trimmed V and J ends, which lost 5 bases and 4 bases, there was a span of 17 bases. In germline, CDR1 is GTSNPN, CDR2 SVGIG (reference sequence).

This chain links TRBV13 with TRBJ1-1; the D gene is possibly TRBD1 (6 bases). The CDR3 spans 12 residues. Deletions cut 4 bases from V and 6 bases from J, with 9 bases between. The germline CDR1 and CDR2 sequences are PRHDT and FYEKMQ (reference sequence). The CDR3 spells CASSSQGPEAFF. For the CDR3, the DNA is TGTGCCAGCAGCTCACAGGGTCCTGAAGCTTTCTTT.

The V and J genes are TRBV5-1 and TRBJ2-7, with D perhaps matching TRBD1 (5 bases). V lost 2 bases to trimming and J lost 1 base, with 7 bases between them. Germline CDR1 and CDR2: SGHRS and YFSETQ. The CDR3 loop spans 13 amino acids. CDR3 amino acids: CASSFRQSYEQYF. The CDR3 DNA reads as TGCGCCAGCAGCTTTAGACAGTCCTACGAGCAGTACTTC.

This clone was seen a handful of times. The chain recombines TRBV19 with TRBJ2-7, with 8 bases fitting TRBD1. Germline CDR1 is LNHDA and CDR2 is SQIVND (reference sequence). V gave up 3 bases and J gave up 3 bases; unmatched junction bases: 10. This CDR3 contains 16 residues. The CDR3 DNA reads TGTGCCAGTAGTATTACCGGACAGGGAGACAGCTACGAGCAGTACTTC. Amino acid sequence: CASSITGQGDSYEQYF.

V and J are TRBV25-1 and TRBJ1-1, with D perhaps matching TRBD1 (5 bases). With 4 bases removed from V and 4 bases from J, the gap between germline ends came to 10 bases. The CDR3 extends over 13 amino acids. Germline CDR1 and CDR2: MGHDK and SYGVNS. The CDR3: CASSGQGGTEAFF. Written as DNA, the CDR3 is TGTGCCAGCAGTGGGCAGGGAGGCACTGAAGCTTTCTTT.

The rearrangement joins TRBV9 to TRBJ1-2, with 8 bases matching TRBD1. CDR3 size: 12 residues. Germline-derived CDR1 and CDR2 are SGDLS and YYNGEE. The V gene end was trimmed by 3 bases and the J gene end by 8 bases; junction bases not matched to a gene: 3. The chain's CDR3 is CASSGDRGGYTF. CDR3 DNA sequence: TGTGCCAGCAGCGGCGACAGGGGCGGCTACACCTTC.

The J gene is TRBJ2-1, the V gene TRBV5-1, with D perhaps TRBD2 (5 bases). Germline lookup yields CDR1 SGHRS and CDR2 YFSETQ. V was cut by 0 bases and J by 3 bases, with 13 bases left in between. This CDR3 spans 16 amino acids. The CDR3 is CASSLVGSGNYNEQFF. The CDR3 bases are TGCGCCAGCAGCTTGGTAGGGTCGGGGAACTACAATGAGCAGTTCTTC.

This rearrangement joins TRBV15 to TRBJ2-3; 9 bases line up with TRBD2. Looked up from germline, CDR1 is LNHNV and CDR2 is YYDKDF (reference sequence). V lost 8 bases, J lost 5 bases, and 8 bases stayed unmatched. CDR3 size: 14 residues. CDR3 protein: CATSPAGGEDTQYF. For the CDR3, the DNA is TGTGCCACCTCACCGGCGGGAGGGGAAGATACGCAGTATTTT.

The chain couples TRBV7-8 to TRBJ1-2; D is possibly TRBD1 (6 bases). Germline assignment: CDR1 SGHVS and CDR2 FQNEAQ. The CDR3 has 16 residues. V was clipped by 1 base and J by 8 bases, with 20 bases between them. This CDR3 reads CASSLGTAPMFQGYTF. CDR3 DNA sequence: TGTGCCAGCAGCTTAGGGACAGCACCTATGTTCCAAGGCTACACCTTC.

The chain carries TRBV30 and TRBJ1-1, with D possibly TRBD1 on 5 matching bases. The germline CDR1 and CDR2 sequences are GTSNPN and SVGIG (reference sequence). Deletions cut 0 bases from V and 5 bases from J, with 13 bases between. The CDR3 runs to 14 residues. DNA of the CDR3: TGTGCCTGGAGTGTAGGGGTGCAGAGAACTGAAGCTTTCTTT. It specifies CAWSVGVQRTEAFF.